One and the same sample provided the 6 T cell receptor beta chains below, sequenced in a study of T cell responses to AZD1222 COVID-19 vaccine. Using immunoSEQ multiplex PCR, the repertoire was profiled, and TCRdb retains in-frame clones only, with some absent. This sample has 100,000 or so clones, with about 89% found just once. Sequencing used peripheral blood, obtained 28 days after the second AZD1222 dose. Source of these receptors: an adult who received the AZD1222 COVID-19 vaccine.

The chain has TRBV5-6 and TRBJ2-2, with TRBD2 as a possible D gene (6 bases). Germline V gene sequence: CDR1 SGHDT, CDR2 YYEEEE. Trimming took off 1 base at V and 6 bases at J, with 7 bases between the two ends. This CDR3 has 13 residues. As DNA, the CDR3 is TGTGCCAGCAGCTTGAGGGAGGCCGGGGAGCTGTTTTTT. Translating it yields CASSLREAGELFF.

V gene TRBV15 combines with J gene TRBJ2-2; possibly TRBD1 or TRBD2 for D (6 bases each). Germline loops: CDR1 LNHNV, CDR2 YYDKDF (reference sequence). CDR3 size: 15 residues. V was shortened by 0 bases and J by 7 bases, with 12 bases between the two germline ends. CDR3: CATSRDIGGLGELFF. As DNA, the CDR3 is TGTGCCACCAGCAGAGATATAGGGGGGCTCGGGGAGCTGTTTTTT.

A note on this clone: The junction shows a germline mismatch at one end, possibly a read error. Within the sample, other DNA sequences also encode this same CDR3. V and J are TRBV18 and TRBJ1-1; D perhaps matches TRBD1 (6 bases). This CDR3 is 12 amino acids long. Germline-derived CDR1 and CDR2 are KGHSH and LQKENI. The CDR3 coding sequence is TGTGCCAGCTCACAGGGGGTCGCTGAGGCTTTCTTT. This translates into CASSQGVAEAFF. Filled out from reference TRBV18 and TRBJ1-1, the complete variable domain reads NAGVMQNPRHLVRRRGQEARLRCSPMKGHSHVYWYRQLPEEGLKFMVYLQKENIIDESGMPKERFSAEFPKEGPSILRIQQVVRGDSAAYFCASSQGVAEAFFGQGTRLTVV.

The V and J genes are TRBV27 and TRBJ2-7; 8 bases map to TRBD1. Germline CDR1 MNHEY, CDR2 SMNVEV (reference sequence). This CDR3 spans 15 amino acids. V dropped 3 bases and J dropped 0; count of bases not matched to a gene: 4. The DNA of the CDR3 is TGTGCCAGCAGTTTTGGCAGGGGGCCCTCCTACGAGCAGTACTTC. Protein sequence: CASSFGRGPSYEQYF.

The chain is built from TRBV11-2 and TRBJ1-5; a possible D gene is TRBD1 (5 bases). V was trimmed by 4 bases and J by 4 bases, leaving 17 bases between them. CDR1 and CDR2 from the germline V gene are SGHAT and FQNNGV. The CDR3 runs 16 residues. The DNA for the CDR3 is TGTGCCAGCAGCTGGGATTCGGGACCGTTAAATCAGCCCCAGCATTTT. It encodes CASSWDSGPLNQPQHF.

V is TRBV14 and J is TRBJ1-2; TRBD1 might be the D (5 bases). Germline V gene lookup returns CDR1 SGHDN and CDR2 FVKESK. The CDR3 covers 14 residues. V was pared by 1 base and J by 7 bases, with 13 bases between. CDR3 DNA: TGTGCCAGCAGCCAAGCTTCAGGGTCTTTTGGCTACACCTTC. Its protein product is CASSQASGSFGYTF. Together with reference TRBV14 and TRBJ1-2, the CDR3 gives the full variable domain: EAGVTQFPSHSVIEKGQTVTLRCDPISGHDNLYWYRRVMGKEIKFLLHFVKESKQDESGMPNNRFLAERTGGTYSTLKVQPAELEDSGVYFCASSQASGSFGYTFGSGTRLTVV.